The present TCR beta chain was sequenced within a study of beta chain features in type 1 diabetes. In the study overall: Patients were similar to healthy donors in age and gender (as well as in cell yields). Whole-study results and caveats: Type 1 diabetes patients had VDJ junctions that carried fewer insertions and more deletions. Researchers reported that naive, central memory and Treg TCRB repertoires appeared more similar in patients than in healthy donors. Moderate yet significant TCRB CDR3 shortening was seen in Type 1 diabetes patients in all four CD4+ subsets.

The isolated RNA, all of it, was reverse transcribed, so expressed TCRB transcripts were what got sequenced. Approximately 3.5 million reads per sample were averaged for naive, central memory and regulatory samples. TCRdb keeps only in-frame clones here, not all; method: immunoSEQ multiplex PCR. The data show 150,000 to 200,000 clones, over 55% seen once. The germline V and J ends were trimmed by 6 bases and 2 bases, with 10 bases remaining between them. The CDR3 is 13 residues long. Germline V gene data show CDR1 as ENHRY and CDR2 as SYGVKD. To note about this clone: Its antigen remains unknown.

Sequenced material: naive CD4+ T cells from blood. This sequence was found in a man aged 25-45 years with type 1 diabetes. The rearrangement uses TRBV10-3 and TRBJ1-2; D possibly corresponds to TRBD1 (5 bases). CDR3 DNA sequence: TGTGCCATCAGCTCGGACAAGAACTATGGCTACACCTTC. It specifies CAISSDKNYGYTF.